This TCR beta chain derives from a study of patients and donors after allogeneic stem cell transplantation. MiXCR, run by TCRdb on the RT-PCR reads, gives a single entry per CDR3 protein. This table holds 920,000 or so distinct CDR3 sequences, more than 15% found once. The V and J ends lost 1 base and 5 bases respectively, with 26 bases between them. The CDR3 covers 18 residues. CDR1 and CDR2 (germline): DFQATT, SNEGSKA (reference sequence). The sample taken for sequencing was blood, either unsorted or a sorted T cell fraction (not recorded which). V gene TRBV20-1 combines with J gene TRBJ2-5; D tentatively fits TRBD1 or TRBD2 (6 bases each). The TCR originated in a human donor who was either an allogeneic HSCT recipient or a stem cell or donor lymphocyte infusion donor (not recorded which). It is not recorded whose cells these are; they may come from a transplant donor. For the CDR3, the DNA is TGCAGTGCTAGAGGCTCCCCCTTTCTGGAGCGAGGGGGGGAGACCCAGTACTTC. Translated, it gives CSARGSPFLERGGETQYF.